The 11 T cell receptor beta chains in this list originate from one sample, sequenced in a study of blood T cell repertoires in COVID-19. Sequencing was performed with immunoSEQ multiplex PCR; in TCRdb, only in-frame clones are kept and a portion is missing. The sample includes about 220,000 clones, about 83% of them seen just once. Sequences were obtained from peripheral blood. The source of these receptors is a woman in her forties or fifties with acute or convalescent COVID-19.

The CDR3 here is CASSALAGKDTQYF. The CDR3 coding sequence is TGTGCCAGCAGTGCCCTAGCGGGAAAAGATACGCAGTATTTT. The chain employs TRBV6-4 and TRBJ2-3, with 9 bases aligning to TRBD2. The CDR3 extends over 14 amino acids. CDR1 and CDR2 from the germline V gene are MRHNA and SNTAGT. V lost 4 bases to trimming and J lost 5 bases; unmatched junction nucleotides: 4.

The rearrangement links TRBV6-1 to TRBJ2-5; 13 bases map to TRBD2. CDR1 and CDR2 (germline): MNHNS, SASEGT. The ends lost 2 bases at V and 1 base at J; junction bases unmatched: 13. CDR3 length: 20 amino acids. DNA of the CDR3: TGTGCCAGCAGTGAACGACCTCCCGGGACTAGCGGGACCATCCAAGAGACCCAGTACTTC. Encoded protein: CASSERPPGTSGTIQETQYF.

The count of this clone is one. The chain recombines TRBV18 with TRBJ1-4; D is unclear. The V gene's germline CDR1 is KGHSH and CDR2 LQKENI. The CDR3 spans 14 residues. V was trimmed by 3 bases and J by 8 bases, leaving 13 bases between them. CDR3 loop: CASSPGPLEEKLFF. CDR3 DNA sequence: TGTGCCAGCTCACCGGGTCCACTGGAGGAAAAACTGTTTTTT.

In this sample, this clone turned up once. This sequence joins TRBV2 and TRBJ2-7, with 10 bases lining up with TRBD1. The CDR3 spans 15 residues. V was pared by 5 bases and J by 2 bases, with 6 bases of the junction left unmatched. CDR1 is SNHLY, CDR2 FYNNEI, per germline. CDR3: CASSPRDRGPYEQYF. DNA for the CDR3: TGTGCCAGCAGTCCCCGGGACAGGGGACCCTACGAGCAGTACTTC.

V is TRBV30 and J is TRBJ2-7; no firm D call. Germline V gene lookup returns CDR1 GTSNPN and CDR2 SVGIG (reference sequence). V lost 0 bases and J 0 bases, leaving 9 bases between the germline ends. The CDR3 is 14 residues long. CDR3 bases: TGTGCCTGGAGTGTAAAGTCTAACTCCTACGAGCAGTACTTC. It codes for CAWSVKSNSYEQYF.

This clone was observed once. The gene calls are TRBV6-6 and TRBJ1-5; D possibly corresponds to TRBD1 (6 bases). Germline V gene sequence: CDR1 MNHNY, CDR2 SVGAGI (reference sequence). The V gene lost 6 bases and the J gene lost 0 bases, with 12 bases spanning the gap. CDR3 length: 15 amino acids. The CDR3 region is CASSQGQYSNQPQHF. As DNA, the CDR3 is TGTGCCAGCAGCCAGGGGCAGTATAGCAATCAGCCCCAGCATTTT.

The chain links TRBV25-1 to TRBJ2-5; 10 bases are a match to TRBD2. V dropped 7 bases and J dropped 5; count of bases not matched to a gene: 10. The germline V gene has CDR1 MGHDK and CDR2 SYGVNS. This CDR3 has 15 amino acids. In nucleotides, the CDR3 is TGTGCCAGCACAAGTAGCGGGAGGCAACGGGAGACCCAGTACTTC. Amino acid sequence: CASTSSGRQRETQYF. The full variable domain, with the rest looked up from reference TRBV25-1 and TRBJ2-5, is EADIYQTPRYLVIGTGKKITLECSQTMGHDKMYWYQQDPGMELHLIHYSYGVNSTEKGDLSSESTVSRIRTEHFPLTLESARPSHTSQYLCASTSSGRQRETQYFGPGTRLLVL.

A word on this clone: This same CDR3 is encoded by further DNA sequences in the sample. The chain employs TRBV20-1 and TRBJ2-3; D is ambiguous. Germline assignment: CDR1 DFQATT and CDR2 SNEGSKA (reference sequence). The CDR3 runs 11 residues. V was pared by 6 bases and J by 5 bases, with 9 bases between. Written as DNA, the CDR3 is TGCAGTGCGAGTGGCGAAGATACGCAGTATTTT. As protein: CSASGEDTQYF.

The rearrangement uses TRBV24-1 and TRBJ2-7, with D possibly matching TRBD2 (6 bases). This CDR3 region has 18 residues. V was pared by 3 bases and J by 5 bases, with 25 bases between. Per the germline V gene, CDR1 is KGHDR and CDR2 is SFDVKD. The CDR3 sequence is CATSDPNSRGGDLHEQYF. DNA of the CDR3: TGTGCCACCAGTGATCCGAACTCACGCGGCGGGGACCTCCACGAGCAGTACTTC.

This sequence joins TRBV6-5 and TRBJ2-7, with unresolved D. The CDR3 runs to 10 residues. V was shortened by 7 bases and J by 4 bases, with 5 bases between the two germline ends. Germline CDR1 is MNHEY and CDR2 is SVGAGI. The chain's CDR3 is CASTYYEQYF. CDR3 DNA: TGTGCCAGCACCTATTACGAGCAGTACTTC.

The rearrangement uses TRBV6-2 or TRBV6-3 and TRBJ2-5; TRBD1 is a possible D gene (6 bases). The ends were cut back, 2 bases at V and 4 bases at J, with 20 bases in the middle. Germline CDR1 is MNHEY and CDR2 is SVGEGT. The CDR3 contains 17 residues. CDR3 in amino acids: CASSYHTSGVRGETQYF. CDR3 DNA: TGTGCCAGCAGTTACCACACATCAGGGGTTAGAGGAGAGACCCAGTACTTC.